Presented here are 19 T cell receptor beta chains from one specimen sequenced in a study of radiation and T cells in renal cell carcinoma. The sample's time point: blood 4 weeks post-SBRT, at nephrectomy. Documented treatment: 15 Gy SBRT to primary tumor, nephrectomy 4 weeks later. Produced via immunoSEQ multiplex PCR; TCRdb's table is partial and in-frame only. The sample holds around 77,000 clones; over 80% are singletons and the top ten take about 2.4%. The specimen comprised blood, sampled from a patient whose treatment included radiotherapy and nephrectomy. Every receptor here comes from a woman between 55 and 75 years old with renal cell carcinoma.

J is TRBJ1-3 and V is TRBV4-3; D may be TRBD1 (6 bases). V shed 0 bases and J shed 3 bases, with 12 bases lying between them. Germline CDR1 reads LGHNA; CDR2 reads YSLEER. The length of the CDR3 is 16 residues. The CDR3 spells CASSQEGWGLGNTIYF. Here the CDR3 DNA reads TGCGCCAGCAGCCAAGAGGGCTGGGGGCTTGGAAACACCATATATTTT.

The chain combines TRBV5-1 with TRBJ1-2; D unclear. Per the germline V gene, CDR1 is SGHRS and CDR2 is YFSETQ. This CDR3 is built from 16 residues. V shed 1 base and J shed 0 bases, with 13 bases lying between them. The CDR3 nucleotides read TGCGCCAGCAGCTTGCGGCAGAGCGTAACTAACTATGGCTACACCTTC. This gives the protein CASSLRQSVTNYGYTF.

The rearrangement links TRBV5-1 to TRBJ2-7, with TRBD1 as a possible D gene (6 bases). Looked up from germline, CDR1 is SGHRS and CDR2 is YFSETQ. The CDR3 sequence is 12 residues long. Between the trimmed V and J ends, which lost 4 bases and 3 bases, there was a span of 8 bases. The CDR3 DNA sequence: TGCGCCAGCAGCGGACAGCGCTACGAGCAGTACTTC. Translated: CASSGQRYEQYF.

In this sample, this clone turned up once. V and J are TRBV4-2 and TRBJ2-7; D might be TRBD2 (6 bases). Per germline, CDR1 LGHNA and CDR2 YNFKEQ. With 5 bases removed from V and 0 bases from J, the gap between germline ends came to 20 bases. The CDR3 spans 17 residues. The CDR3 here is CASSSLGGGAISYEQYF. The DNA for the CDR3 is TGTGCCAGCAGCTCACTCGGGGGAGGCGCCATCTCCTACGAGCAGTACTTC.

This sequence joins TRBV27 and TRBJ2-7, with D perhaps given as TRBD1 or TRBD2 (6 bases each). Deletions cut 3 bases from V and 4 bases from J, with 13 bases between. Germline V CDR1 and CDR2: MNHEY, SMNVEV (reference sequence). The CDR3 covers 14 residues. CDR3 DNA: TGTGCCAGCAGTTTCACAAGGGGGGCTTACGAGCAGTACTTC. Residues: CASSFTRGAYEQYF.

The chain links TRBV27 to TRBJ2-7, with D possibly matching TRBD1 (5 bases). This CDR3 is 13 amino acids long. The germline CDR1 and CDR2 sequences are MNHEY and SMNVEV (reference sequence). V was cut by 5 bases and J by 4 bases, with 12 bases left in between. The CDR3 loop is CASSAITGYEQYF. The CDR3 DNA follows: TGTGCCAGCAGTGCCATAACAGGTTACGAGCAGTACTTC.

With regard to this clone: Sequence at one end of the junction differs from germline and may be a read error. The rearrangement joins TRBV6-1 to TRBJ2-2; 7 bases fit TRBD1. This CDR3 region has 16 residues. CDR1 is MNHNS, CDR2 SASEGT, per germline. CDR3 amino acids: CASSKAGTVGTGELFF. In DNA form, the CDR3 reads TGTGCCAGCAGTAAAGCCGGGACAGTAGGAACCGGGGAGCTGTTTTTT.

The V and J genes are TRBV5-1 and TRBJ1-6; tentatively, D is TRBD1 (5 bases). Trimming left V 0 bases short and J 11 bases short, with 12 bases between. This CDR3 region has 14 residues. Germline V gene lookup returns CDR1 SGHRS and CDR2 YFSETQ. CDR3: CASSLESGSPPLHF. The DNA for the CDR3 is TGCGCCAGCAGCTTGGAATCAGGGTCCCCACCCCTCCACTTT.

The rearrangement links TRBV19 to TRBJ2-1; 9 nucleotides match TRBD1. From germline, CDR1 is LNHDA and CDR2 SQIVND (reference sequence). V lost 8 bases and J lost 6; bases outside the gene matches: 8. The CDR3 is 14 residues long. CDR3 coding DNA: TGTGCCAGTTCTTTACAGGGGGCGATCAATGAGCAGTTCTTC. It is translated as CASSLQGAINEQFF.

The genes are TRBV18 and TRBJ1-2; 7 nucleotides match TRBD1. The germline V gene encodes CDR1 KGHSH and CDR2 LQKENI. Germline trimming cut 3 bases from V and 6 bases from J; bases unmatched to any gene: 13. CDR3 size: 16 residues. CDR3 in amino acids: CASSPYTGVRSDGYTF. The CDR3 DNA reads TGTGCCAGCTCACCGTACACAGGGGTGAGATCCGATGGCTACACCTTC.

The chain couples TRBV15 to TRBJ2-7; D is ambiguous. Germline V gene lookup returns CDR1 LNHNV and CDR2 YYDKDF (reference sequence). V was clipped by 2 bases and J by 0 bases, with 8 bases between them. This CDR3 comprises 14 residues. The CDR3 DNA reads TGTGCCACCAGCAGATCCAGAGCCTCCTACGAGCAGTACTTC. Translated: CATSRSRASYEQYF.

DNA for the CDR3: TGTGCCAGTAGTATAACGGGTACGCAGTATTTT. Protein product: CASSITGTQYF. The V gene is TRBV19, the J gene TRBJ2-3; D gene unclear. CDR3 length: 11 amino acids. Deletions cut 2 bases from V and 8 bases from J, with 5 bases between. Germline CDR1 is LNHDA and CDR2 is SQIVND (reference sequence).

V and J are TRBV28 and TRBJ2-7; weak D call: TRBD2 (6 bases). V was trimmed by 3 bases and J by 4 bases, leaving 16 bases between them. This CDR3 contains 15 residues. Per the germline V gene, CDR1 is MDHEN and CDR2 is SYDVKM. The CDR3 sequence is CASSFRRVPIYEQYF. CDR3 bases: TGTGCCAGCAGTTTTAGGAGGGTCCCTATATACGAGCAGTACTTC. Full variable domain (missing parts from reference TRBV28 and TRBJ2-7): DVKVTQSSRYLVKRTGEKVFLECVQDMDHENMFWYRQDPGLGLRLIYFSYDVKMKEKGDIPEGYSVSREKKERFSLILESASTNQTSMYLCASSFRRVPIYEQYFGPGTRLTVT.

Here the CDR3 DNA reads TGTGCCAGCAGCTTTACCCGGGGATTGGAGGGTCCCTACAATGAGCAGTTCTTC. Translating gives CASSFTRGLEGPYNEQFF. The chain carries TRBV11-2 and TRBJ2-1; possible D gene TRBD2, 6 bases. This CDR3 region has 18 residues. Per the germline V gene, CDR1 is SGHAT and CDR2 is FQNNGV. V lost 3 bases, J lost 2 bases, and 20 bases lay in between.

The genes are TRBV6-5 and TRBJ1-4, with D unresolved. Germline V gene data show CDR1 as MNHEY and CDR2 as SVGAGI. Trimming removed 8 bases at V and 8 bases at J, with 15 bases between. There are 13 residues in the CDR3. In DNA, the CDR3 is TGTGCCAGCTCCAAGGCAGGTTGGGAAAAACTGTTTTTT. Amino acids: CASSKAGWEKLFF.

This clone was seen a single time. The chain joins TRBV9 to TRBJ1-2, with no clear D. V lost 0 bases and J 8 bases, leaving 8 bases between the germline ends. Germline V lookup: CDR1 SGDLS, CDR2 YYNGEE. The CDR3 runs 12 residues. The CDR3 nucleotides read TGTGCCAGCAGCGTAGATCGTTGGGGCTACACCTTC. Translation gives CASSVDRWGYTF.

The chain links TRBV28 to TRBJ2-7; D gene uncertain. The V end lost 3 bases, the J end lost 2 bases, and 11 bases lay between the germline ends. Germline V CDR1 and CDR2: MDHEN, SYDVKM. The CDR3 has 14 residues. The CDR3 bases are TGTGCCAGCAGTTTGGGCGCCGAAGCCTACGAGCAGTACTTC. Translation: CASSLGAEAYEQYF.

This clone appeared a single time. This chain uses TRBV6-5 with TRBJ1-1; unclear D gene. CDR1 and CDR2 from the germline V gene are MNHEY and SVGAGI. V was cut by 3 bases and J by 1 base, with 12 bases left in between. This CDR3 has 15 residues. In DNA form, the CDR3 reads TGTGCCAGCAGTTATCGGGAGGCGGGGAACACTGAAGCTTTCTTT. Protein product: CASSYREAGNTEAFF.

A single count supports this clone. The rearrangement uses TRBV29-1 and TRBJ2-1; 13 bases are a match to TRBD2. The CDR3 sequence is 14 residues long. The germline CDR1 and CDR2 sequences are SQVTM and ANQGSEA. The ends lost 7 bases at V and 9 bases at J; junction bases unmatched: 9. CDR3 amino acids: CSGLLAGGLSEQFF. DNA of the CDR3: TGCAGCGGCTTACTAGCGGGAGGGCTAAGTGAGCAGTTCTTC.